This T cell receptor beta chain was captured in a study of T cells after yellow fever vaccination (dated by TCRdb to between 2018 and 2021). Regarding the complete study: Using CD3, CD45RA, CCR7 and CD95 staining, memory subsets (EM, EMRA, CM and Tscm) were sorted on a BD FACS Aria III. The SMART-Seq v4 Ultra Low Input RNA kit was used to prepare libraries from fractions with low cell numbers. Bulk TCR alpha and beta repertoires were sequenced longitudinally to track T-cell clones before and after primary and booster YFV17D yellow fever vaccination. Two healthy male donors made up the cohort, one aged 18 to 29 years and the other aged 30 to 40 years. Blood was drawn at multiple timepoints before and after primary and secondary immunization, with bulk PBMC replicates and cell subsets isolated. Memory subsets were sorted on days 0, 15 and 45 and at 18 months following primary vaccination, and on days 0, 15 and 45 following the 30-year booster. Here is what the overall study found, with its caveats: The study included only a couple of donors, which limits how far the findings can be generalized. Most clones expanded after primary vaccination were re-detected after the booster (96% of CD4 and 88% of CD8), suggesting broad memory maintenance. Because abundant contaminating clonotypes from the bulk population could be contained in FACS-sorted repertoires, computational filtering was required. Compared with the primary T-cell response, the secondary T-cell response was weaker but faster, peaking on day 5 rather than day 15. A small share of clonotypes occurred in both CD4 and CD8 compartments, likely arising from convergent recombination. On day 0, almost all vaccine-responding clonotypes were below detection in the sorted memory subsets.

TCR cDNA was synthesized by 5'RACE template switching, through which a universal primer site and unique molecular identifiers were introduced. Priming for cDNA synthesis came from both the TCR alpha and TCR beta constant segments. Library amplification used two PCR steps, and the second PCR step added sample barcodes and sequencing adapters. Libraries were sequenced on Illumina HiSeq 2500 (2x100 bp) or NovaSeq (2x150 bp). Per the source publication's procedure: Demultiplexing of reads and collapsing into UMI consensus sequences were performed with MIGEC, and V(D)J alignment was carried out with MiXCR. Using edgeR on replicate PBMC samples, clonotypes were called vaccine-responding if FDR was below 0.01 and the log2 fold change was above 5 up to day 15. Each bulk clonotype received a CD4 or CD8 identity based on whether the sequenced CD4 or CD8 repertoire contained that clonotype at higher abundance. To estimate how each clone was distributed across memory phenotypes, clonotype frequencies in memory subsets were weighted by FACS-sorted cell numbers. TCRdb trimmed public reads at Q25 via fastp, called clones via MiXCR and kept in-frame beta chains. Rows with one shared CDR3 protein collapse into an entry with the most common genes and DNA. For this entry, the V and J calls and clone size follow TCRdb and not the study's own pipeline. For this sample the table gives 29,000 or so distinct CDR3 sequences, of which 6% to 8% were detected only once. The ten largest clones capture 20% to 30% of the sample.

The treatment or condition label on this specimen signifies: live attenuated yellow fever vaccine strain. PBMCs were isolated from peripheral blood using a standard Ficoll-Paque protocol. For sorted memory subsets, RNA extraction was done with the RNeasy Micro Kit. As concerns this clonotype: This may arise from a read error, as a much more abundant clone is one base away.

This receptor was identified in a man aged 30 to 39 who received the YFV17D yellow fever vaccine. Material: PBMCs, either bulk or a sorted T-cell subset (CD4+, CD8+, memory, or dextramer-sorted; not recorded which), obtained on the day of the yellow fever booster vaccination.

The CDR3 is CASMRQRECVEQFF. The nucleotides read TGCGCCAGCATGAGGCAGCGGGAGTGCGTTGAGCAGTTCTTC. Recombination linked TRBV10-2 to TRBJ2-1, with TRBD2 identical over 8 junction bases. The cysteine opens and the phenylalanine closes a CDR3 of 14 amino acids. Of the read, only the CDR3 DNA is kept; its 42 bases are in frame from base 1. Trimming accounts for 7 bases at V and 9 bases at J, while the number of junction bases matched to no gene is 11. CDR1 WSHSY and CDR2 SAAADI are derived from the germline V gene.